This TCR beta chain was obtained from a study of T cell responses to AZD1222 COVID-19 vaccine. Study in general: Doses given second, at about 4 or about 12 weeks, were pooled. Study observations and caveats: All repertoire sampling was performed exclusively after the peak T cell response. The span of vaccine-associated CD4 TCRs extended across spike, with dominance at 160-218 and 743-854. Reports indicate that nearly half of spike-specific TCRs are directed at unmutated variant regions.

The table came from immunoSEQ multiplex PCR; TCRdb's copy has only in-frame clones and leaves some out. Of 95,000 to 130,000 clones listed, approximately 93% were seen once; the top ten hold about 3%. On this clone: Its antigen is undetermined.

CDR3 length: 14 amino acids. V shed 7 bases and J 2 bases; nucleotides not matched to a gene: 8. Looked up from germline, CDR1 is SNHLY and CDR2 is FYNNEI. This receptor was obtained from an adult in good health. The chain has TRBV2 and TRBJ2-7; TRBD1 matches at 7 bases. Sample: peripheral blood, taken on day 0 of AZD1222 vaccination. The CDR3 region is CASKWWDSTYEQYF. The CDR3 nucleotides are TGTGCCAGCAAGTGGTGGGACAGCACCTACGAGCAGTACTTC.